A single sample is the source of the 13 T cell receptor beta chains below, sequenced in a study of T cells after yellow fever vaccination. MiXCR, applied by TCRdb to the 5' RACE reads, yields one record per CDR3 protein. In the table there are roughly 350,000 distinct CDR3 sequences, 4.1% of which are singletons. Sample: PBMCs, taken 5 days after the yellow fever booster vaccination. The receptors here all came from a man between 18 and 35 years old who received the YFV17D yellow fever vaccine.

This clonotype was seen repeatedly, ten times or more. The chain uses TRBV7-3 and TRBJ2-3; 8 bases fit TRBD2. J lost 3 bases, V lost 5 bases, and 7 bases had no gene match. The CDR3 length is 15 residues. CDR1 and CDR2 (germline): SGHTA, FQGTGA. CDR3 coding DNA: TGTGCCAGCAGCCCGACTAGCGTTGGGACAGATACGCAGTATTTT. Protein product: CASSPTSVGTDTQYF.

J is TRBJ2-5 and V is TRBV5-1; D is perhaps TRBD1 (6 bases). This CDR3 spans 16 amino acids. V gave up 4 bases and J gave up 5 bases, with 21 bases separating them. Looked up from germline, CDR1 is SGHRS and CDR2 is YFSETQ. The CDR3 DNA sequence: TGCGCCAGCAGCACAAAAACTACAGGGTTCTCCGAGACCCAGTACTTC. Translated, it gives CASSTKTTGFSETQYF.

The chain joins TRBV7-9 to TRBJ1-2, with D possibly TRBD1 on 5 matching bases. CDR1 SEHNR and CDR2 FQNEAQ come from the germline V gene (reference sequence). V was trimmed by 3 bases and J by 9 bases, leaving 14 bases between them. CDR3 length: 13 residues. The CDR3 bases are TGTGCCAGCAGCTTTGGGGACGGGATGAGCTACACCTTC. As protein: CASSFGDGMSYTF.

Many counts were recorded for this clonotype. The chain is built from TRBV7-6 and TRBJ1-6; 9 bases align to TRBD1. Germline CDR1 SGHVS, CDR2 FNYEAQ. The CDR3 contains 14 residues. Trimming at V came to 6 bases and at J to 8 bases, leaving 5 bases not matched to a gene. The CDR3 spells CASRGTGRDSPLHF. CDR3 coding DNA: TGTGCCAGCAGGGGGACAGGGCGAGATTCACCCCTCCACTTT.

This clonotype was detected a few times. The rearrangement uses TRBV4-3 and TRBJ1-4, with TRBD1 identical over 9 bases. J gave up 7 bases and V 0 bases, and 9 bases lay outside the gene matches. CDR1 is LGHNA, CDR2 YSLEER, per germline. The CDR3 is 17 residues long. CDR3 loop: CASSQDRHRTGVEKLFF. The DNA of the CDR3 is TGCGCCAGCAGCCAAGATAGGCATCGGACAGGGGTTGAAAAACTGTTTTTT.

This clonotype appeared a few times. The V and J genes are TRBV7-2 and TRBJ2-2; 9 bases agree with TRBD2. From germline, CDR1 is SGHTA and CDR2 FQGNSA. V gave up 7 bases and J gave up 4 bases; unmatched junction bases: 7. The CDR3 is 15 amino acids. The CDR3 nucleotides are TGTGCCAGCAACCTAGCGGGGAGCCTCACCGGGGAGCTGTTTTTT. Protein product: CASNLAGSLTGELFF.

This chain's CDR3 is CSVTTPVSYNEQFF. The CDR3 DNA sequence: TGCAGCGTTACCACTCCTGTCTCCTACAATGAGCAGTTCTTC. The V gene is TRBV29-1, the J gene TRBJ2-1; D ambiguous. This CDR3 contains 14 residues. V was pared by 5 bases and J by 0 bases, with 11 bases between. CDR1 is SQVTM and CDR2 is ANQGSEA in the germline V gene.

Many counts were recorded for this clonotype. DNA for the CDR3: TGTGCCAGCAGTGACTCTAGCGGGGGGATTGAGCAGTTCTTC. Translated: CASSDSSGGIEQFF. The chain couples TRBV6-4 to TRBJ2-1; 10 bases are a match to TRBD2. Trimming removed 0 bases from V and 9 bases from J; junction bases left unmatched: 2. Per germline, CDR1 MRHNA and CDR2 SNTAGT. The CDR3 extends over 14 amino acids.

This clonotype showed up just a few times. This chain connects TRBV5-1 to TRBJ2-2; D is unclear. CDR1 SGHRS and CDR2 YFSETQ come from the germline V gene. Trimming pared 4 bases from V and 6 bases from J, leaving 10 bases between. The CDR3 is made up of 13 amino acids. CDR3 DNA: TGCGCCAGCAGCCAAGTCGAGGCCGGGGAGCTGTTTTTT. Translation: CASSQVEAGELFF.

The J gene is TRBJ2-2, the V gene TRBV2; 8 bases align to TRBD1. The germline V gene has CDR1 SNHLY and CDR2 FYNNEI. With V trimmed by 6 bases and J by 7 bases, 7 bases remained unmatched. The CDR3 is 14 residues long. CDR3 sequence reads: CASSGQGLIGELFF. For the CDR3, the DNA is TGTGCCAGCAGCGGACAGGGTTTGATCGGGGAGCTGTTTTTT.

This clonotype came up many times. This chain uses TRBV3-1 with TRBJ2-7; 13 bases fit TRBD2. V trimming: 4 bases; J trimming: 5 bases; junction bases outside the gene matches: 2. The CDR3 runs to 14 residues. Looked up from germline, CDR1 is LGHDT and CDR2 is YNNKEL (reference sequence). DNA of the CDR3: TGTGCCAGCAGCCTAGGACTAGCGGGGGACGAGCAGTACTTC. Protein: CASSLGLAGDEQYF.

The chain couples TRBV30 to TRBJ2-3, with D perhaps TRBD1 (5 bases). The CDR3 consists of 15 residues. Trimming stripped 0 bases from V and 0 bases from J, with 10 bases between. The V gene's germline CDR1 is GTSNPN and CDR2 SVGIG (reference sequence). The CDR3 bases are TGTGCCTGGAGTGTACAGGACCGAAGCACAGATACGCAGTATTTT. This codes for CAWSVQDRSTDTQYF.

The V and J genes are TRBV2 and TRBJ2-7; D gene ambiguous. The CDR3 is made up of 12 amino acids. Germline lookup yields CDR1 SNHLY and CDR2 FYNNEI. Trimming pared 8 bases from V and 4 bases from J, leaving 12 bases between. The CDR3 protein is CASSKGAYEQYF. CDR3 coding DNA: TGTGCCAGCTCGAAGGGTGCGTACGAGCAGTACTTC.